This T cell receptor (beta chain) was obtained from a study of blood T cell repertoires in COVID-19. Study background: Both acute and convalescent COVID-19 samples were obtained from the United States, Italy and Spain. T cells, B-cell-depleted T cells, or PBMCs provided the cDNA or gDNA that served as material.

Followed over time, Seattle patients had been enrolled while infection was active. Germline CDR1 reads MDHEN; CDR2 reads SYDVKM. V gave up 1 base and J gave up 8 bases; unmatched junction bases: 12. CDR3 length equals 18 residues. This clone was counted once. Authors' methods: Amplifying reference gene primers gave estimates of nucleated cell counts. The repertoire was sequenced with immunoSEQ multiplex PCR; TCRdb's copy has only in-frame clones and lacks some. V and J calls and clone size are those listed in that table; D and trimming were worked out from the DNA. The table includes more than 300,000 clones, roughly 86% detected once.

The rearrangement joins TRBV28 to TRBJ2-1, with 12 bases lining up with TRBD2. Sequences were obtained from peripheral blood. This sequence was found in a woman aged 25 to 45 with COVID-19, enrolled during active disease. CDR3 DNA: TGTGCCAGCAGTTTATTTTTCCGGGCTAGCGGGAGGGTGGATGAGCAGTTCTTC. Its protein product is CASSLFFRASGRVDEQFF.